Presented here are 6 T cell receptor beta chains from one specimen sequenced in a study of cytomegalovirus exposure and HLA in healthy donors. The PCR used 60 Vbeta and 13 Jbeta primers. Sequencing used immunoSEQ multiplex PCR; TCRdb keeps in-frame clones, though not all of them. The sample lists 140,000 to 150,000 clones, roughly 72% occurring once. Sequences were obtained from PBMCs. These receptors all come from a man in his forties in good health and CMV-seronegative.

The chain carries TRBV7-9 and TRBJ1-5, with D perhaps matching TRBD1 (5 bases). The CDR3 consists of 14 residues. In germline, CDR1 is SEHNR, CDR2 FQNEAQ (reference sequence). Trimming left V 1 base short and J 10 bases short, with 14 bases between. The CDR3 spells CASSLGGGLDPQHF. The CDR3 region has the DNA TGTGCCAGCAGCTTAGGGGGGGGTCTTGATCCCCAGCATTTT.

The V gene is TRBV7-9, the J gene TRBJ2-3; 7 nucleotides match TRBD1. J gave up 2 bases and V 5 bases, and 10 bases lay outside the gene matches. CDR1 SEHNR and CDR2 FQNEAQ come from the germline V gene (reference sequence). CDR3 length equals 16 residues. Here the CDR3 DNA reads TGTGCCAGCAGCCGACCAGAGACAGGGTTCACAGATACGCAGTATTTT. Protein: CASSRPETGFTDTQYF.

A remark on this clone: One end of the junction is discordant with germline, which a read error may explain. The rearrangement links TRBV5-1 to TRBJ1-1; 8 bases map to TRBD1. Germline V gene sequence: CDR1 SGHRS, CDR2 YFSETQ. This CDR3 comprises 17 residues. The CDR3, as DNA: TGCGCCAGCAGCTTGGGCCGGGACAGGTTCTTCAACAGTGAAGCTTTCTTT. Amino acids: CASSLGRDRFFNSEAFF.

A few counts support this clone. Written as DNA, the CDR3 is TGTGCCAGCGGACAGGGTACCTACGAGCAGTACTTC. Protein product: CASGQGTYEQYF. This rearrangement joins TRBV6-6 to TRBJ2-7; 8 bases align to TRBD1. The CDR3 is 12 amino acids. V dropped 8 bases and J dropped 2; count of bases not matched to a gene: 2. Germline V gene sequence: CDR1 MNHNY, CDR2 SVGAGI (reference sequence).

This clone showed up just once. The chain combines TRBV5-1 with TRBJ2-5; 13 nucleotides line up with TRBD2. V lost 4 bases, J lost 5 bases, and 8 bases stayed unmatched. CDR1 is SGHRS and CDR2 is YFSETQ in the germline V gene. CDR3 size: 16 residues. CDR3 amino acids: CASSHTSGGAEETQYF. The CDR3 DNA reads as TGCGCCAGCAGCCATACTAGCGGGGGGGCGGAGGAGACCCAGTACTTC. The full variable domain, completed using reference TRBV5-1 and TRBJ2-5, is KAGVTQTPRYLIKTRGQQVTLSCSPISGHRSVSWYQQTPGQGLQFLFEYFSETQRNKGNFPGRFSGRQFSNSRSEMNVSTLELGDSALYLCASSHTSGGAEETQYFGPGTRLLVL.

The chain is built from TRBV5-6 and TRBJ2-7; TRBD2 might be the D (6 bases). CDR1 is SGHDT and CDR2 is YYEEEE in the germline V gene. V gave up 4 bases and J gave up 4 bases, with 18 bases separating them. The CDR3 spans 15 residues. CDR3 DNA sequence: TGTGCCAGCAGCCAGGGACTCCAAGAGGGGTACGAGCAGTACTTC. Translated: CASSQGLQEGYEQYF.